These T cell receptor beta chains were read from a single sample in a study of blood T cell repertoires in COVID-19. Only in-frame clones appear in the TCRdb table, and some are missing; sequencing was by immunoSEQ multiplex PCR. Among 330,000 or so clones listed, around 90% were seen once. Sequenced material: peripheral blood. These receptors came from a man aged 25 to 40 with COVID-19, enrolled during active disease. CDR3s include the opening cysteine and the closing phenylalanine or tryptophan. A row's size may be missing; if present it is once, few, many or a size class.

v_call clone_size cdr3_aa
TRBV5-5 . CASSRLGADRLNYGYTF
TRBV7-3 . CASSLTPPSVDEQFF
TRBV7-6 . CASSGDSRGRDTQYF
TRBV7-3 . CASSSGLAGGPMYNEQFF
TRBV6-2/TRBV6-3 . CASSSQGGELFF
TRBV4-2 few CASSQRQGRENTEAFF
TRBV28 . CASISGDRYGYTF
TRBV12-3/TRBV12-4 . CASTDRGTEAFF
TRBV2 . CASSLFGTGTNVLTF
TRBV6-4 . CASNEGAKGNTIYF
TRBV18 . CASSSGTGESNTEAFF
TRBV3-1/TRBV3-2 . CASSQPDRVTEAFF
TRBV5-6 . CASNRDRGEKLFF
TRBV19 few CASSALTEIGRYEQYF
TRBV14 . CASSLPGAKNIQYF
TRBV7-9 once CASSFPAGTSGINEQFF
TRBV9 . CASSVSWGQGYEKLFF
TRBV5-4 . CASSLWTVAEAFF
TRBV5-4 . CASSEGSGSGYEQYF
TRBV3-1/TRBV3-2 . CASSHFLEDEQFF
TRBV6-2/TRBV6-3 few CASSYLRQAGANYGYTF
TRBV7-8 . CASSLFTVEETQYF
TRBV28 . CASRRLARANYGYTF
TRBV5-4 . CASSGGGERGYTF
TRBV5-1 . CASSFPVFGVGTEAFF
TRBV27 . CASPKDRRKIQYF
TRBV27 . CASSALPFAGYNEQFF
TRBV11-2 . CASSYGTGSNQPQHF
TRBV10-3 . CAISVAGAGNEQFF
TRBV5-6 once CASSWRLGSLDTGELFF
TRBV18 . CASSPITDTQYF
TRBV7-3 . CASSPQLGFADTQYF
TRBV29-1 . CSVEERAGAFF
TRBV19 . CASSTGLVKPGTDTQYF
TRBV28 once CASSPGTGGADTQYF
TRBV12-3/TRBV12-4 . CASEPRAGETQYF
TRBV4-2 . CASSPSGSDTQYF
TRBV5-1 many CASRGQGDGYTF
TRBV27 . CASSSPDILPRALHF
TRBV6-2/TRBV6-3 . CASSYPGGAFF
TRBV5-4 . CASSFGMTGELFF
TRBV5-6 . CASSYRDRDYNEQFF
TRBV10-2 . CASSEFNRGYNEQFF
TRBV21-1 . CASSNRQYNQPQHF
TRBV7-9 once CASSLGLAGGNTGELFF
TRBV5-1 . CASSFLTGGMNTEAFF
TRBV15 . CATGPGGNARLNEQFF
TRBV19 . CASSIIGTSNSPLHF
TRBV11-1 . CASSFSFDNEQFF
TRBV20-1 once CSALIGTIYF
TRBV29-1 . CSFRTGGGADGYTF
TRBV11-2 few CASSLVELAGVETQYF
TRBV28 . CASRRDRETNQPQHF
TRBV12-2 . CASRLVGTGGSYGYTF
TRBV19 . CASSIWGGVYNEQFF